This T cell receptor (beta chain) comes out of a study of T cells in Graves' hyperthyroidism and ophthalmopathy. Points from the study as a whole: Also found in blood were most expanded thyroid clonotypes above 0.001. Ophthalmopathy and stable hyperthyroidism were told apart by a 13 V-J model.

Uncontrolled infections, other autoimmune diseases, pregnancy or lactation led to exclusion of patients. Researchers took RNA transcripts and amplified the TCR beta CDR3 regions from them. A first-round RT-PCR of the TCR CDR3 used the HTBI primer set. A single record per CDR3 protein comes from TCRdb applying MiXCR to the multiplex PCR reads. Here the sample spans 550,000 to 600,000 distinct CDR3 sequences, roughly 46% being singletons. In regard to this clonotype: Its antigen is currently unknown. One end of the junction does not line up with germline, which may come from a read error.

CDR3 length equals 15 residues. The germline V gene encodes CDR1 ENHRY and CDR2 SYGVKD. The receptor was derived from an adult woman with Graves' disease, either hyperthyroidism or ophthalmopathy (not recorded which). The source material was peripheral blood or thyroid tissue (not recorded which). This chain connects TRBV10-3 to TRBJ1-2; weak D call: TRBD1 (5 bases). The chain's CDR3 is CAISESVRDDYGYTF. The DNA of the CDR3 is TGTGCCATCAGTGAGTCGGTCAGGGATGACTATGGCTACACTTTC.